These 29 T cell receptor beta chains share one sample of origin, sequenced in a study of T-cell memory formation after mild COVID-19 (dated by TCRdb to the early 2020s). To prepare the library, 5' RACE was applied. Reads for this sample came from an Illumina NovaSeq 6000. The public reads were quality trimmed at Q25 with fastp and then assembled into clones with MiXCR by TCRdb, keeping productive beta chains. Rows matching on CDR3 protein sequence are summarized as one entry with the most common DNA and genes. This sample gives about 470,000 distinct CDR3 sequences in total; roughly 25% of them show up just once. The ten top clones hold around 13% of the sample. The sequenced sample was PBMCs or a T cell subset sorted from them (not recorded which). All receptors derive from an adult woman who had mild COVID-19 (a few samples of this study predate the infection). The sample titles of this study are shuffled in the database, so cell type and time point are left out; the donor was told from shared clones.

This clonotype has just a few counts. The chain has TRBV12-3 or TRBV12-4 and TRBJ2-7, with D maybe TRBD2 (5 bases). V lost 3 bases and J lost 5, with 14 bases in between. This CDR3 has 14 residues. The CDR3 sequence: CASSFNGISHEQYF. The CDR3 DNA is TGTGCCAGCAGTTTTAACGGGATTAGCCACGAGCAGTACTTC.

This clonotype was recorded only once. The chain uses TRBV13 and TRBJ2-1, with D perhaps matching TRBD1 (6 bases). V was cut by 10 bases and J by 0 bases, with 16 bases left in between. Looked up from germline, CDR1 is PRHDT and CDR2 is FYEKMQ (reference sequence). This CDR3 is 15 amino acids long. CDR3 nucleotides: TGTGCCATCCCTCGCCGGGACAACTCCTACAATGAGCAGTTCTTC. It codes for CAIPRRDNSYNEQFF.

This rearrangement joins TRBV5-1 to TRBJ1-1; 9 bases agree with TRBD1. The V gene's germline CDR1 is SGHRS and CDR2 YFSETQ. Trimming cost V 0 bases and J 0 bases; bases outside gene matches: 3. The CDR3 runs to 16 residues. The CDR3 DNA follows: TGCGCCAGCAGCTTGGAGGGGACAGGGTTGAACACTGAAGCTTTCTTT. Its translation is CASSLEGTGLNTEAFF.

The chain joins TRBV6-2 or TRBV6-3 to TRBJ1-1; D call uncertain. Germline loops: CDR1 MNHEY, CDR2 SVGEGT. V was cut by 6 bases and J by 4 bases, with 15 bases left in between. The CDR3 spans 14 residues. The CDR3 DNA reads TGTGCCAGCAGGGCATGGGGTATCGGCACTGAAGCTTTCTTT. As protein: CASRAWGIGTEAFF.

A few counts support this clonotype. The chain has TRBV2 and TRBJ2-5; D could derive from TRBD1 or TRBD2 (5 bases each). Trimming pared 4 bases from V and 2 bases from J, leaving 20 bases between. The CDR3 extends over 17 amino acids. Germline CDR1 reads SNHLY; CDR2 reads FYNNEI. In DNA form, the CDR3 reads TGTGCCAGCAGTGCTTGGGGGAGTTATCTCTTACAAGAGACCCAGTACTTC. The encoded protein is CASSAWGSYLLQETQYF.

CDR3 in DNA: TGTGCCAGCAGCGTAGCCGACACTAGTTTCAATGAGCAGTTCTTC. Amino acid sequence: CASSVADTSFNEQFF. This rearrangement joins TRBV9 to TRBJ2-1; a possible D gene is TRBD2 (5 bases). The germline gives CDR1 SGDLS, CDR2 YYNGEE. This CDR3 has 15 residues. V was shortened by 0 bases and J by 6 bases, with 13 bases between the two germline ends. Combining the CDR3 with reference TRBV9 and TRBJ2-1 gives the whole variable domain DSGVTQTPKHLITATGQRVTLRCSPRSGDLSVYWYQQSLDQGLQFLIQYYNGEERAKGNILERFSAQQFPDLHSELNLSSLELGDSALYFCASSVADTSFNEQFFGPGTRLTVL.

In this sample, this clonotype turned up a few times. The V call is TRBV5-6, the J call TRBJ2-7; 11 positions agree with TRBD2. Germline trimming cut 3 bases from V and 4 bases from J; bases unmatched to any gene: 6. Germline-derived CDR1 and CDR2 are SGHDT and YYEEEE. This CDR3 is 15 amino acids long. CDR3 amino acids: CASSSLAGGEYEQYF. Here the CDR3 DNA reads TGTGCCAGCAGCTCCCTAGCGGGGGGAGAATACGAGCAGTACTTC. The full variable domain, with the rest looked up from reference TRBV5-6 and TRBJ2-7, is DAGVTQSPTHLIKTRGQQVTLRCSPKSGHDTVSWYQQALGQGPQFIFQYYEEEERQRGNFPDRFSGHQFPNYSSELNVNALLLGDSALYLCASSSLAGGEYEQYFGPGTRLTVT.

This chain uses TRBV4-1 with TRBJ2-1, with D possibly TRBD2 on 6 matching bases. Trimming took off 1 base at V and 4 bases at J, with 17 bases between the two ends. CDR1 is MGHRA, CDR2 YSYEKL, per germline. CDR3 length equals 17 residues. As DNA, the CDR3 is TGCGCCAGCAGCCAAGTAGGTAGCGGCGGAAGTTACAATGAGCAGTTCTTC. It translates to CASSQVGSGGSYNEQFF.

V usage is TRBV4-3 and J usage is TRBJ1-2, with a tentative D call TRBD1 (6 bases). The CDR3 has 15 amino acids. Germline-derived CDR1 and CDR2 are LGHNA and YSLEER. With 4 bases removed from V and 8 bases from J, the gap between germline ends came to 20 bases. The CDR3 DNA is TGCGCCAGCAGCCTGAGGGGCAGGGGATCAGGAGGCTACACCTTC. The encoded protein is CASSLRGRGSGGYTF.

This CDR3 is CASSLGTKNIQYF. CDR3 DNA: TGTGCCAGCAGCTTGGGTACCAAAAACATTCAGTACTTC. This rearrangement joins TRBV11-3 to TRBJ2-4; D is unclear. Germline CDR1 is SGHNT and CDR2 is YENEEA. Trimming shortened V by 3 bases and J by 2 bases, and 5 bases separated the two germline ends. This CDR3 has 13 residues.

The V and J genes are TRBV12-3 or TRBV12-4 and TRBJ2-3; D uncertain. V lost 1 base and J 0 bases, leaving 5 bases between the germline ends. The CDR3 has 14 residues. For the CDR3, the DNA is TGTGCCAGCAGTTTAGGGCATAGCACAGATACGCAGTATTTT. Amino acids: CASSLGHSTDTQYF.

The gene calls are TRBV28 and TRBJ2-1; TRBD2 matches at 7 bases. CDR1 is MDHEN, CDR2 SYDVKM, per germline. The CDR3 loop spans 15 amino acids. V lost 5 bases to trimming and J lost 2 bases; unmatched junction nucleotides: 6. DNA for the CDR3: TGTGCCAGCAGTCCAGCGGGGATTACCTACAATGAGCAGTTCTTC. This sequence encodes CASSPAGITYNEQFF.

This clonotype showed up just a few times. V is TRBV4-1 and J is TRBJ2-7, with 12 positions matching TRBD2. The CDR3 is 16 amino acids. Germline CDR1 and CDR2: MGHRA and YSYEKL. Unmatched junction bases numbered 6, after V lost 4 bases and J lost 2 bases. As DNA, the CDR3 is TGCGCCAGCAGCCCCCGCGGACTAGCGGGACCCTACGAGCAGTACTTC. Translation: CASSPRGLAGPYEQYF.

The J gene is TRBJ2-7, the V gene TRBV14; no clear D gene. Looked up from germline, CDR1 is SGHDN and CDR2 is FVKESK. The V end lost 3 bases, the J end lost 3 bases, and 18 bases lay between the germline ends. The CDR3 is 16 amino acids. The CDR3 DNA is TGTGCCAGCAGCCAGGAATTAGTCGGGTCGTTCTACGAGCAGTACTTC. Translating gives CASSQELVGSFYEQYF.

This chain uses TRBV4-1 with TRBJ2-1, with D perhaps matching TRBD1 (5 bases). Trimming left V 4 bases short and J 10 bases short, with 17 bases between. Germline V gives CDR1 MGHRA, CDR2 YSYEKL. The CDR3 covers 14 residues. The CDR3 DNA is TGCGCCAGCAGCCGTAGGGGAAAGGTAGGGGAGCAGTTCTTC. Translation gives CASSRRGKVGEQFF.

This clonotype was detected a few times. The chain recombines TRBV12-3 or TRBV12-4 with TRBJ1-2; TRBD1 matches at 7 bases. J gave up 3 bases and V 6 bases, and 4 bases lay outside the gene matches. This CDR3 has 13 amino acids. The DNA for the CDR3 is TGTGCCAGCAGGACGGGACAGTACTATGGCTACACCTTC. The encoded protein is CASRTGQYYGYTF.

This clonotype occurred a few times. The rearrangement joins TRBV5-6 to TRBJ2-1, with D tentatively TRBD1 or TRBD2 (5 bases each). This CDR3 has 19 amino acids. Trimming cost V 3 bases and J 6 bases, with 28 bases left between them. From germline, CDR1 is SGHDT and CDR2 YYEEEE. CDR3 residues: CASSSNPLGSGIRGNEQFF. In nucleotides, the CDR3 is TGTGCCAGCAGCTCGAACCCCCTGGGATCCGGGATAAGGGGCAATGAGCAGTTCTTC. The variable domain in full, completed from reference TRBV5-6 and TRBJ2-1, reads DAGVTQSPTHLIKTRGQQVTLRCSPKSGHDTVSWYQQALGQGPQFIFQYYEEEERQRGNFPDRFSGHQFPNYSSELNVNALLLGDSALYLCASSSNPLGSGIRGNEQFFGPGTRLTVL.

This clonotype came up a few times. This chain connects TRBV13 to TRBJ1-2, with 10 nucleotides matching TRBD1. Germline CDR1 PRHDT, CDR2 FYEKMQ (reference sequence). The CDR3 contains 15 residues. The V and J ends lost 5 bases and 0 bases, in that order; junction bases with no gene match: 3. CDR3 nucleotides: TGTGCCAGCAGCCCCGACAGGGGGCCTAACTATGGCTACACCTTC. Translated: CASSPDRGPNYGYTF. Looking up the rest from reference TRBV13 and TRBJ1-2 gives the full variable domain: AAGVIQSPRHLIKEKRETATLKCYPIPRHDTVYWYQQGPGQDPQFLISFYEKMQSDKGSIPDRFSAQQFSDYHSELNMSSLELGDSALYFCASSPDRGPNYGYTFGSGTRLTVV.

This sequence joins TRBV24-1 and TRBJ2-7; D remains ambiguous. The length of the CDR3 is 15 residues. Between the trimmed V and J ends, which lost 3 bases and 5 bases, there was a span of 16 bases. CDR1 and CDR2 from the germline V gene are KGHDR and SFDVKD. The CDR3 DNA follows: TGTGCCACCAGTGATGGCGAGCGAGTCTTGGACGAGCAGTACTTC. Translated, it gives CATSDGERVLDEQYF.

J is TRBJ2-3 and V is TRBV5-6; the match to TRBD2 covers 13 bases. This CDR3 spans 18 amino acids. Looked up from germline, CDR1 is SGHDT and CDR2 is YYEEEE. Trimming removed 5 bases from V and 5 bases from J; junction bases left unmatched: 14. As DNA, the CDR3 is TGTGCCAGCAGTCTTGGGGGCACAGGACTAGCGGGGGTAGATACGCAGTATTTT. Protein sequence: CASSLGGTGLAGVDTQYF.

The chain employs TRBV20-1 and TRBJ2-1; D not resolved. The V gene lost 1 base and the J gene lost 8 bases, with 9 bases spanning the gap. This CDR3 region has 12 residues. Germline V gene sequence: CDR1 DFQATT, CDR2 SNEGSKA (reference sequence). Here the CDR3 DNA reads TGCAGTGCTAGAGGGCCTGGGGATGAGCAGTTCTTC. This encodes CSARGPGDEQFF.

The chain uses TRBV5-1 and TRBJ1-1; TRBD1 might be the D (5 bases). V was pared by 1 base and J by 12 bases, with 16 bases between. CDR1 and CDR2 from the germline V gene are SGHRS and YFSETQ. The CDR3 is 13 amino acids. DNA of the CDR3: TGCGCCAGCAGCTTGCCTCCGGACATCGGAACTTTCTTT. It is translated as CASSLPPDIGTFF.

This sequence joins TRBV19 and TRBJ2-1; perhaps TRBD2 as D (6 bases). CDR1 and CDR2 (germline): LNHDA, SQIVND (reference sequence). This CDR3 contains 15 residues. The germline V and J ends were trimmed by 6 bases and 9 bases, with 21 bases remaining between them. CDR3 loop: CASRLSGVSFSEQFF. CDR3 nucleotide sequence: TGTGCCAGTAGACTCTCGGGGGTAAGTTTCTCTGAGCAGTTCTTC. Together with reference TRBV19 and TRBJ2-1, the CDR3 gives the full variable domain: DGGITQSPKYLFRKEGQNVTLSCEQNLNHDAMYWYRQDPGQGLRLIYYSQIVNDFQKGDIAEGYSVSREKKESFPLTVTSAQKNPTAFYLCASRLSGVSFSEQFFGPGTRLTVL.

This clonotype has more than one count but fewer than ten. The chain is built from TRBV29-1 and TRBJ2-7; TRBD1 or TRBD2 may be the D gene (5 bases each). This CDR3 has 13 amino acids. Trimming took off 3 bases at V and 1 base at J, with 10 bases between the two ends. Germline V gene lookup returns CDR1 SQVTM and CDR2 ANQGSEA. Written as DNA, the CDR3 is TGCAGCGTTGAGGAGGACACTTCCTACGAGCAGTACTTC. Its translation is CSVEEDTSYEQYF.

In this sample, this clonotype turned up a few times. The CDR3, as DNA: TGTGCCAGCGGTGACTCCCGGGATGAGCAGTTCTTC. This codes for CASGDSRDEQFF. The chain recombines TRBV12-3 or TRBV12-4 with TRBJ2-1; D is uncertain. Trimming shortened V by 8 bases and J by 8 bases, and 13 bases separated the two germline ends. The CDR3 totals 12 residues.

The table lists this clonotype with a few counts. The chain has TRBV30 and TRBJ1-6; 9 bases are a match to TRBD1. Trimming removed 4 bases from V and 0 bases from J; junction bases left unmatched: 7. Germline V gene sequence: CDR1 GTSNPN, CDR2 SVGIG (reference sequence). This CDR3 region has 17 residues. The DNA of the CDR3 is TGTGCCTGGACTGAGGGGACAGGGTTCTCCTATAATTCACCCCTCCACTTT. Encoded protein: CAWTEGTGFSYNSPLHF.

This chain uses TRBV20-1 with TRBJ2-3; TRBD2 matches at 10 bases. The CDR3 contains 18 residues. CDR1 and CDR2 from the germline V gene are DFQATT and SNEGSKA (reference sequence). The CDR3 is CSASGVAGGALFTDTQYF. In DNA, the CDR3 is TGCAGCGCGAGTGGGGTAGCGGGGGGCGCCCTCTTCACAGATACGCAGTATTTT.

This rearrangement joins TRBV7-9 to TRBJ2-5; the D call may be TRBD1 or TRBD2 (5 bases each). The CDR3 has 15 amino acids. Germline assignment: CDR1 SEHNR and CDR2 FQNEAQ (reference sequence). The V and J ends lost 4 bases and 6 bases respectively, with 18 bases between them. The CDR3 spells CASSSAGGQGKTQYF. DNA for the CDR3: TGTGCCAGCAGCTCCGCGGGTGGCCAGGGCAAGACCCAGTACTTC.

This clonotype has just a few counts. The CDR3 nucleotides read TGTGCCACCAGTCAAAGGGGGGGGCTGCGAGGCTACACCTTC. Its translation is CATSQRGGLRGYTF. The rearrangement uses TRBV24-1 and TRBJ1-2; TRBD1 might be the D (6 bases). Germline assignment: CDR1 KGHDR and CDR2 SFDVKD. V lost 6 bases to trimming and J lost 8 bases, with 18 bases between them. This CDR3 has 14 amino acids.